This T cell receptor beta chain was sequenced during a study of cytomegalovirus exposure and HLA in healthy donors. PCR was performed using 60 Vbeta and 13 Jbeta primers. As originally analysed: Roughly 11 million shared chains were among approximately 80 million unique TCR beta chains counted in a later analysis. This table comes from immunoSEQ multiplex PCR, and its TCRdb copy is limited to in-frame clones, with some not included. V and J calls and clone size follow that table, whereas D and trimming were derived from the DNA. The table lists 100,000 to 120,000 clones, 76% of them singletons, with more than 8% in the top ten. Per germline, CDR1 KGHSH and CDR2 LQKENI. V was pared by 3 bases and J by 1 base, with 13 bases between. The CDR3 has 15 residues.

The TCR comes from a middle-aged man in good health and CMV-seropositive. J is TRBJ2-7 and V is TRBV18; tentative D call: TRBD1 (5 bases). Sequenced material: PBMCs. Here the CDR3 DNA reads TGTGCCAGCTCACCTATCCCAGACAGTTCCTACGAGCAGTACTTC. It translates to CASSPIPDSSYEQYF.